The entry that follows covers one TCR beta chain sequence. The antigen remains unidentified. Primers for the PCR totalled 60 Vbeta and 13 Jbeta. Using immunoSEQ multiplex PCR, the repertoire was profiled, and TCRdb retains in-frame clones only, with some absent. The table lists under 200,000 clones, over 70% of them singletons, with 9.5% to 10% in the top ten. Everyone who donated was a healthy bone marrow donor. This sample was included in a study of cytomegalovirus exposure and HLA in healthy donors. Findings and caveats of the study: Among the sequence variants, a highly shared cluster was likely an artifact of sequencing.

The sequence came from a man younger than 35 in good health and CMV-seropositive. Sample: PBMCs.

CDR3 nucleotide sequence: TGTGCCAGCAGCTTGGGGGGACAGTATAATTCACCCCTCCACTTT. Translation: CASSLGGQYNSPLHF. This sequence joins TRBV5-4 and TRBJ1-6; TRBD1 matches at 7 bases. The CDR3 spans 15 residues. CDR1 SGHNT and CDR2 YYREEE come from the germline V gene (reference sequence). The trim removed 0 bases at V and 4 bases at J, leaving 1 base unmatched.